This record concerns one T cell receptor beta chain sequence. The target antigen is unknown. Researchers ran the PCR with 60 Vbeta and 13 Jbeta primers. Sequencing was performed with immunoSEQ multiplex PCR; in TCRdb, only in-frame clones are kept and a portion is missing. Here the sample spans some 120,000 clones, roughly 80% being singletons. CDR3 length: 15 residues. Germline CDR1 is KGHSH and CDR2 is LQKENI. Trimming removed 6 bases at V and 5 bases at J, with 19 bases between. This sample was taken from a study of cytomegalovirus exposure and HLA in healthy donors. Study-level results: CMV serostatus stood as the only immune exposure information on hand. Confirmation in vitro established that three CMV-associated chains were specific for CMV antigens. Because they were indistinguishable, some V segments, including TRBV6-2 and TRBV6-3, were excluded. For TCR beta chains, V- and J-gene trimming was later linked to a missense DCLRE1C variant.

The sequenced sample was PBMCs. The receptor comes from a man younger than 35 in good health and CMV-seronegative. The J gene is TRBJ1-1, the V gene TRBV18; the D gene is possibly TRBD1 (5 bases). The CDR3 DNA reads TGTGCCAGCTCGTACCTGGGCGCAGGGAAGACTGAAGCTTTCTTT. It encodes CASSYLGAGKTEAFF.